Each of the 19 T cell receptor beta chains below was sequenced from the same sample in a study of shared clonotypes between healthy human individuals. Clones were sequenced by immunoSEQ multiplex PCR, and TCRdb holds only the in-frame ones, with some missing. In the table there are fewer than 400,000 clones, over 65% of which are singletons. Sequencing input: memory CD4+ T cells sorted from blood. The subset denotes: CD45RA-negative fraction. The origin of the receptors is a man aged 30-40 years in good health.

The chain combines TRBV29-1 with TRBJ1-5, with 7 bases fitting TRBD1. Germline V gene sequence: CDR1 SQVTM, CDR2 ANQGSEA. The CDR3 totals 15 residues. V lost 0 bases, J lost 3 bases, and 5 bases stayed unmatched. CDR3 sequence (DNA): TGCAGCGTTGAAGATCAGGACAGGTCCAATCAGCCCCAGCATTTT. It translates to CSVEDQDRSNQPQHF. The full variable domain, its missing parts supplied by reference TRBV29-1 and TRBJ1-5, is SAVISQKPSRDICQRGTSLTIQCQVDSQVTMMFWYRQQPGQSLTLIATANQGSEATYESGFVIDKFPISRPNLTFSTLTVSNMSPEDSSIYLCSVEDQDRSNQPQHFGDGTRLSIL.

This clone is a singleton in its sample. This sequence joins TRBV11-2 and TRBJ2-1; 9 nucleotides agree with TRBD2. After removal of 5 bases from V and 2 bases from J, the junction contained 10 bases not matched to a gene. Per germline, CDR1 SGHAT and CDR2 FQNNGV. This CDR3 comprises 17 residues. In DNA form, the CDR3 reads TGTGCCAGCAGCCCAGATCGAGGCGGGAGGGCCTACAATGAGCAGTTCTTC. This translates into CASSPDRGGRAYNEQFF. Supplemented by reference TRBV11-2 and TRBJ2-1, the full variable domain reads EAGVAQSPRYKIIEKRQSVAFWCNPISGHATLYWYQQILGQGPKLLIQFQNNGVVDDSQLPKDRFSAERLKGVDSTLKIQPAKLEDSAVYLCASSPDRGGRAYNEQFFGPGTRLTVL.

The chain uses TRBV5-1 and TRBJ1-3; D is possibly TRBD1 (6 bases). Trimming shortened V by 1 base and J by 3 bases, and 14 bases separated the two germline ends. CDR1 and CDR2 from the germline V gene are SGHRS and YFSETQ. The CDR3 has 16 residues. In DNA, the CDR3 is TGCGCCAGCAGCTTGAGCCCTTACAGGGATGGAAACACCATATATTTT. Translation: CASSLSPYRDGNTIYF.

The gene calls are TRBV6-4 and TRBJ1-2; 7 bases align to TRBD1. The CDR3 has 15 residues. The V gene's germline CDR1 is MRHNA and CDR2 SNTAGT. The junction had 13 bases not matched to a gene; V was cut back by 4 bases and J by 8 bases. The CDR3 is CASSVATGSPSGYTF. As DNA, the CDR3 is TGTGCCAGCAGTGTCGCGACAGGGTCCCCATCCGGCTACACCTTC.

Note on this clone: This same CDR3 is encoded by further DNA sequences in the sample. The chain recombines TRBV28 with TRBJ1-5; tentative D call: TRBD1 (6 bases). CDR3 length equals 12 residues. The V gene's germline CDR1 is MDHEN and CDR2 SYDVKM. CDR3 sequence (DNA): TGTGCTTCTTGGACAGTCAATCAGCCCCAGCATTTT. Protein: CASWTVNQPQHF.

CDR3 DNA sequence: TGTGCCTGGAGTACCCGGACAGGAACTAGCAATCAGCCCCAGCATTTT. It is translated as CAWSTRTGTSNQPQHF. V is TRBV30 and J is TRBJ1-5; 7 bases align to TRBD1. The V and J ends lost 2 bases and 0 bases, in that order; junction bases with no gene match: 7. Germline V gene lookup returns CDR1 GTSNPN and CDR2 SVGIG (reference sequence). The CDR3 runs 16 residues.

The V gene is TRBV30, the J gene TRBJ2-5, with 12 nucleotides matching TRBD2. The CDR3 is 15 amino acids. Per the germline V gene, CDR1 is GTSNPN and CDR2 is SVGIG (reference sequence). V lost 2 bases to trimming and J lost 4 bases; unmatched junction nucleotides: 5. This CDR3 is CAWSRGLAGLETQYF. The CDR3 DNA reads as TGTGCCTGGAGTCGGGGACTAGCGGGTTTAGAGACCCAGTACTTC. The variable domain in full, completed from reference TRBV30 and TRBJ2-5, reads SQTIHQWPATLVQPVGSPLSLECTVEGTSNPNLYWYRQAAGRGLQLLFYSVGIGQISSEVPQNLSASRPQDRQFILSSKKLLLSDSGFYLCAWSRGLAGLETQYFGPGTRLLVL.

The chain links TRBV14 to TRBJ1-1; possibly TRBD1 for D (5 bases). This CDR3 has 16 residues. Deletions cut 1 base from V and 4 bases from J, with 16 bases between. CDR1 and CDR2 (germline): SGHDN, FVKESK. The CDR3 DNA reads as TGTGCCAGCAGCCAAGTGGACACCCGGGCGGGCACTGAAGCTTTCTTT. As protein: CASSQVDTRAGTEAFF.

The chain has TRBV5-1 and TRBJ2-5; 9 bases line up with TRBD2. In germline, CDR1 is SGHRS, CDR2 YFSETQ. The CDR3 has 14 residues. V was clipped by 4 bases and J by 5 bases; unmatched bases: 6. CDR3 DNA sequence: TGCGCCAGCAGCGGAGCGGGAGGTCTGGAGACCCAGTACTTC. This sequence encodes CASSGAGGLETQYF.

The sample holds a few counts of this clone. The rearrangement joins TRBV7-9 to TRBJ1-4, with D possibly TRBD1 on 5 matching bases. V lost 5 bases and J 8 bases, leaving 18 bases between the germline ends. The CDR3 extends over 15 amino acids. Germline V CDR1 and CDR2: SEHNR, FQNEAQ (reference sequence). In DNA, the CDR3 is TGTGCCAGCAGCCTAGGGGTGCTCTCATTGGAAAAACTGTTTTTT. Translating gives CASSLGVLSLEKLFF.

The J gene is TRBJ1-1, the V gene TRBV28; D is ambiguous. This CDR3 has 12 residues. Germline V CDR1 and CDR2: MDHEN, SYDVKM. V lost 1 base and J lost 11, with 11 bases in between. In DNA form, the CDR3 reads TGTGCCAGCAGTTTATTTGCCTCGGAGGCTTTCTTT. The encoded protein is CASSLFASEAFF.

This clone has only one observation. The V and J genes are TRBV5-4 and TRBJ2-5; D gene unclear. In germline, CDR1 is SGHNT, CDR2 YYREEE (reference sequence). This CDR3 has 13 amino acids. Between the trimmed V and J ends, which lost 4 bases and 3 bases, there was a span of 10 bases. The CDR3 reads CASSPGQKETQYF. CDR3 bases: TGTGCCAGCAGCCCTGGGCAGAAAGAGACCCAGTACTTC.

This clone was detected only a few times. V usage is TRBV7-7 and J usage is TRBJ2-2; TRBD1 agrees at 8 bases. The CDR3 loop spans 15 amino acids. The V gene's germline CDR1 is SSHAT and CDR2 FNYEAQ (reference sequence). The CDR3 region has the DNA TGTGCAGCCTCCCCAGGGGGCTTCTACACCGGGGAGCTGTTTTTT. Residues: CAASPGGFYTGELFF.

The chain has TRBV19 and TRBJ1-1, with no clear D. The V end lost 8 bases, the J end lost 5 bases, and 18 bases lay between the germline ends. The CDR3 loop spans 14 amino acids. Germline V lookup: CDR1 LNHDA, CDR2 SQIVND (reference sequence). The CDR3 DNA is TGTGCCAGTTCCTGGAGTGCTGTGGGTACTGAAGCTTTCTTT. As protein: CASSWSAVGTEAFF.

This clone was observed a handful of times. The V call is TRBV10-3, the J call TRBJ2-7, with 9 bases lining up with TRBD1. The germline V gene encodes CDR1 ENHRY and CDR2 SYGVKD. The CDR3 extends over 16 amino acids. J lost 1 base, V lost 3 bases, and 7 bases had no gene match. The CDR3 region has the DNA TGTGCCATCAGTGAAAGGGGGACAGGGAAGTCCTACGAGCAGTACTTC. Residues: CAISERGTGKSYEQYF.

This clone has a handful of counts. CDR3 protein: CASSPGGVHGGYTF. CDR3 DNA sequence: TGTGCCAGCAGTCCCGGCGGTGTCCACGGGGGCTACACCTTC. This rearrangement joins TRBV2 to TRBJ1-2; no reliable D call. Germline lookup yields CDR1 SNHLY and CDR2 FYNNEI. Deletions cut 5 bases from V and 8 bases from J, with 18 bases between. The CDR3 is made up of 14 amino acids. Full variable domain (remainder filled in from reference TRBV2 and TRBJ1-2): EPEVTQTPSHQVTQMGQEVILRCVPISNHLYFYWYRQILGQKVEFLVSFYNNEISEKSEIFDDQFSVERPDGSNFTLKIRSTKLEDSAMYFCASSPGGVHGGYTFGSGTRLTVV.

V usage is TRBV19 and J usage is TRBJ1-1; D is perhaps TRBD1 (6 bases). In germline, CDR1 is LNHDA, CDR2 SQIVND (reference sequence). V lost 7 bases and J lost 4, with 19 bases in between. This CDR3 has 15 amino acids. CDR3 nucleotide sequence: TGTGCCAGTATTGATATGGACAGTTTGAGCACTGAAGCTTTCTTT. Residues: CASIDMDSLSTEAFF. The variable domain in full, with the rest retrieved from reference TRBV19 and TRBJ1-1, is DGGITQSPKYLFRKEGQNVTLSCEQNLNHDAMYWYRQDPGQGLRLIYYSQIVNDFQKGDIAEGYSVSREKKESFPLTVTSAQKNPTAFYLCASIDMDSLSTEAFFGQGTRLTVV.

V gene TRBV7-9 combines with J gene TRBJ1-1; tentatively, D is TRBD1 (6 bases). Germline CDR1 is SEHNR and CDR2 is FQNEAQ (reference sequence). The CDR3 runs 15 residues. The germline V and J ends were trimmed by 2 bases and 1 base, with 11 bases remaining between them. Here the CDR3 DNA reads TGTGCCAGCAGCTTAATCAGGGGAACGAACACTGAAGCTTTCTTT. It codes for CASSLIRGTNTEAFF.

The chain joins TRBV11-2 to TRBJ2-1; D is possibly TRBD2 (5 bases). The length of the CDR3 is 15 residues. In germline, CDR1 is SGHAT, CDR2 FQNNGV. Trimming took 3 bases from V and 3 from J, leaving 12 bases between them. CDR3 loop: CASSFTDSYYNEQFF. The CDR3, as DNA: TGTGCCAGCAGCTTCACGGACTCATACTACAATGAGCAGTTCTTC. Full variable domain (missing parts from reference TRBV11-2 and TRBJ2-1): EAGVAQSPRYKIIEKRQSVAFWCNPISGHATLYWYQQILGQGPKLLIQFQNNGVVDDSQLPKDRFSAERLKGVDSTLKIQPAKLEDSAVYLCASSFTDSYYNEQFFGPGTRLTVL.